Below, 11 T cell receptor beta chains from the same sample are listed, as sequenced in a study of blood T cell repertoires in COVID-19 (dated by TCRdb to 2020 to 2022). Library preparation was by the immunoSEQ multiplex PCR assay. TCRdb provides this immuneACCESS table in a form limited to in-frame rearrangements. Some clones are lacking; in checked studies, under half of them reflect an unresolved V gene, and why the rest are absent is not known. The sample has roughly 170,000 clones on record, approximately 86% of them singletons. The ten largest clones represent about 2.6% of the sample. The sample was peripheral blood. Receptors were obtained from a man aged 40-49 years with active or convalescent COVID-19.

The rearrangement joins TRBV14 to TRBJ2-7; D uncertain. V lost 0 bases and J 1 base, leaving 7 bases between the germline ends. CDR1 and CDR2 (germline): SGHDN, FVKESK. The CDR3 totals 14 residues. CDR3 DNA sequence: TGTGCCAGCAGCCAAGACCCCACATCCTACGAGCAGTACTTC. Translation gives CASSQDPTSYEQYF.

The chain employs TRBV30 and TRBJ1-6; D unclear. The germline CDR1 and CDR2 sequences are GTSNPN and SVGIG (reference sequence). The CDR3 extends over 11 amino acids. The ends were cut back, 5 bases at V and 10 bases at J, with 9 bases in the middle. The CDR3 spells CAWGVESPLHF. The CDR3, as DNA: TGTGCCTGGGGCGTAGAGTCACCCCTCCACTTT.

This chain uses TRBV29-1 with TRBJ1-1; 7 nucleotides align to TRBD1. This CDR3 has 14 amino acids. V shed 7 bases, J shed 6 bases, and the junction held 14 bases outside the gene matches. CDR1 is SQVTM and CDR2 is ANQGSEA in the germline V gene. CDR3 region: CSAMTGSMNAEAFF. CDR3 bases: TGCAGCGCCATGACAGGGTCAATGAATGCTGAAGCTTTCTTT.

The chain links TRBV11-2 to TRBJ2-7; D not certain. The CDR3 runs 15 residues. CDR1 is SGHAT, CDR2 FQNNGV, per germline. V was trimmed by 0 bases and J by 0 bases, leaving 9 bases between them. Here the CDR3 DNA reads TGTGCCAGCAGCTTAGATGGCAGGTACTCCTACGAGCAGTACTTC. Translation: CASSLDGRYSYEQYF.

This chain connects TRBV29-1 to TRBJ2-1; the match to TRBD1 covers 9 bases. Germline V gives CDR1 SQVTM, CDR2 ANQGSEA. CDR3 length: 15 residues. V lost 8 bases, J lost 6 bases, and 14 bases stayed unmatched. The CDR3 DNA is TGCAGCCTCCGAATGGACAGGGGCAAGCCCAATGAGCAGTTCTTC. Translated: CSLRMDRGKPNEQFF.

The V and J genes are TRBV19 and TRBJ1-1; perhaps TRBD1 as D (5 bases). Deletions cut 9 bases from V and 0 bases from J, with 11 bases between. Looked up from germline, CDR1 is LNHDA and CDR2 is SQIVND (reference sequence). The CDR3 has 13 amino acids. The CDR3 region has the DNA TGTGCCAGCAGCAGGGTAATGAACACTGAAGCTTTCTTT. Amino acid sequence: CASSRVMNTEAFF. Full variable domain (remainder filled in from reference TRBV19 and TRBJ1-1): DGGITQSPKYLFRKEGQNVTLSCEQNLNHDAMYWYRQDPGQGLRLIYYSQIVNDFQKGDIAEGYSVSREKKESFPLTVTSAQKNPTAFYLCASSRVMNTEAFFGQGTRLTVV.

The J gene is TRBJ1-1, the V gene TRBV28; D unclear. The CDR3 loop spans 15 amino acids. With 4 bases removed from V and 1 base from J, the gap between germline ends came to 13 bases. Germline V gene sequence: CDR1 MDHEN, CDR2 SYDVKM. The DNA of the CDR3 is TGTGCCAGCAGTTCGCCCGCCCAGGAGAACACTGAAGCTTTCTTT. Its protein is CASSSPAQENTEAFF.

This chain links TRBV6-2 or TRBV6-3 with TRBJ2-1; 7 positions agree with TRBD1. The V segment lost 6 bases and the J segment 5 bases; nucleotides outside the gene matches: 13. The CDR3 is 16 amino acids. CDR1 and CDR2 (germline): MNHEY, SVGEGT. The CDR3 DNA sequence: TGTGCCAGCAGCCCTGCACCGACAGGGTACAACAATGAGCAGTTCTTC. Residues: CASSPAPTGYNNEQFF.

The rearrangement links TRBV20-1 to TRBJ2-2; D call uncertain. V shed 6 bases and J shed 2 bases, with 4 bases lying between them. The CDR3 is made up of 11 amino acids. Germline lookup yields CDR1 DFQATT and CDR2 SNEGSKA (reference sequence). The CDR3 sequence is CSAFNTGELFF. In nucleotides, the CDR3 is TGCAGTGCCTTTAACACCGGGGAGCTGTTTTTT.

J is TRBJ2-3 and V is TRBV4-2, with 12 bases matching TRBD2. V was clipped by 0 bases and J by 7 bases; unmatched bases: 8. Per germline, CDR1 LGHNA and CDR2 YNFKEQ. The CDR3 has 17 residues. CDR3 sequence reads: CASSQDRTSGEIYTQYF. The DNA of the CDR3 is TGTGCCAGCAGCCAAGATAGGACTAGCGGGGAGATTTATACGCAGTATTTT.

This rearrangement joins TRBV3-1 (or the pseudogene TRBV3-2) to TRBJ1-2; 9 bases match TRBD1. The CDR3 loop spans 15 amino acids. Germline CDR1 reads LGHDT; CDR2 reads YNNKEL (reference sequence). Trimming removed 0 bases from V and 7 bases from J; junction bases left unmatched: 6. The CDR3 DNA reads TGTGCCAGCAGCCAAGATGCTTTGGGACAGGGTGGCTACACCTTC. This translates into CASSQDALGQGGYTF.